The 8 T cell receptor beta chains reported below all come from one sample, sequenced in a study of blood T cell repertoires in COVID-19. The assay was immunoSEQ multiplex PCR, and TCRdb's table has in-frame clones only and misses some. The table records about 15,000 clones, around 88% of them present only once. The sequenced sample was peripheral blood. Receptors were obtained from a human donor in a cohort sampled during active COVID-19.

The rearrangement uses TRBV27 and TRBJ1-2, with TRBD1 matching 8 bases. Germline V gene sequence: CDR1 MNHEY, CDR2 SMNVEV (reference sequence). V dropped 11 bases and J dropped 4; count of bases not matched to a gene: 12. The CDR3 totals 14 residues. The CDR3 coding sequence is TGTGCCGCCCGTCCCGGGACAGGTACCTATGGCTACACCTTC. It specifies CAARPGTGTYGYTF.

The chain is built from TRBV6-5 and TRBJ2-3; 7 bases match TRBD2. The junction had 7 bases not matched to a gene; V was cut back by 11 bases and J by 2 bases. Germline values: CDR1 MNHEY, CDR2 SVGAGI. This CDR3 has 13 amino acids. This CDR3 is CASSGALTDTQYF. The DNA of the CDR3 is TGTGCCTCGAGCGGGGCCCTCACAGATACGCAGTATTTT.

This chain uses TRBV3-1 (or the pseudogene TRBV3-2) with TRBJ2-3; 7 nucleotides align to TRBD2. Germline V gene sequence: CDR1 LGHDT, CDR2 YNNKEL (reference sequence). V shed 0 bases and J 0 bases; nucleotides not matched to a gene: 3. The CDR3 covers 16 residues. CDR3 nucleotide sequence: TGTGCCAGCAGCCAAGATTGGGGGGGTAGCACAGATACGCAGTATTTT. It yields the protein CASSQDWGGSTDTQYF.

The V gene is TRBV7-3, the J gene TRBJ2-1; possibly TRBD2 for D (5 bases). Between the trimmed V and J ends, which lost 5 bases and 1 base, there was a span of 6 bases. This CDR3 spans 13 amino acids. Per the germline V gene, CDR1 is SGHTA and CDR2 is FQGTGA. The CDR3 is CASSGGSYNEQFF. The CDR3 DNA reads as TGTGCCAGCAGCGGAGGATCCTACAATGAGCAGTTCTTC.

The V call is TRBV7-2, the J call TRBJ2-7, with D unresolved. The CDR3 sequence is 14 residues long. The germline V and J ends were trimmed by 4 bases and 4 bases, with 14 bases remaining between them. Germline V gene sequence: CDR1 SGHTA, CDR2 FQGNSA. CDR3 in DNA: TGTGCCAGCAGCTCCCAAGTGGGCAGTTACGAGCAGTACTTC. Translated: CASSSQVGSYEQYF.

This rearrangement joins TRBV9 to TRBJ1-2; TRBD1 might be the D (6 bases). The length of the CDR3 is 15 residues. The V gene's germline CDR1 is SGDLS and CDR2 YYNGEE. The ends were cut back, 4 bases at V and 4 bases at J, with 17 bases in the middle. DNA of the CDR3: TGTGCCAGCAGCCCGTCGGACAGATTTTTCTATGGCTACACCTTC. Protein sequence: CASSPSDRFFYGYTF.

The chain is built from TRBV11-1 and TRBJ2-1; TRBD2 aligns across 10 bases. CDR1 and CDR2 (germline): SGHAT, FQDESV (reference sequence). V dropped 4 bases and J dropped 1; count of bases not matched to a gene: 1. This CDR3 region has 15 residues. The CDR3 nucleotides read TGTGCCAGCAGCTATAGCGGGGGGTCCTACAATGAGCAGTTCTTC. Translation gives CASSYSGGSYNEQFF.

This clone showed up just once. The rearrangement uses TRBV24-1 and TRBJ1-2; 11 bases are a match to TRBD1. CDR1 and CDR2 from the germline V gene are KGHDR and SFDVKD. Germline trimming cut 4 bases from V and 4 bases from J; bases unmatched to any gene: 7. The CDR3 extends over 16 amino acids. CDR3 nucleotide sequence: TGTGCCACCAGTGACCCAGTCGGGACAGGGGGCTATGGCTACACCTTC. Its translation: CATSDPVGTGGYGYTF.